This TCR beta chain was recovered during a study of T cells in Graves' hyperthyroidism and ophthalmopathy (dated by TCRdb to the late 2010s). For the wider study: Peripheral blood was collected at initial diagnosis, before any treatment. TCR V-J signatures able to tell the groups apart were searched for in a discovery cohort of 90 to 100 patients, of whom about 40 had Graves' ophthalmopathy and under 65 had stable Graves' hyperthyroidism. An independent validation cohort of under 20 hyperthyroidism patients and roughly 16 patients who later progressed to ophthalmopathy tested prospective prediction of ophthalmopathy. For training and testing, the 80 to 100 patients in the discovery cohort were randomly divided in a 7:3 ratio. In several Graves' hyperthyroidism patients, the study also compared T-cell repertoires from thyroid tissue with T-cell repertoires from blood. Following sampling, methimazole starting at 30 mg daily was given to hyperthyroidism patients, and high-dose intravenous methylprednisolone was given to ophthalmopathy patients. The paper reports TCR Vbeta CDR3 sequencing of approximately 140 peripheral blood samples: 43 ophthalmopathy, roughly 80 hyperthyroidism and around 17 progressor patients. The study at large found these results: A model built on a 13 V-J signature distinguished ophthalmopathy from stable hyperthyroidism, reaching over 85% sensitivity and about 81% specificity in cross-validation and 80%/75% in testing. In validation, the model predicted progression to ophthalmopathy with approximately 69% sensitivity and about 72% specificity, a median of approximately 6.7 months before onset. Most expanded thyroid clonotypes (frequency above 0.001) were also detected in blood, a finding suggesting that blood repertoires may reflect thyroid immune responses. No statistical method was used to set the sample size in advance, and investigators knew the group allocation.

To note about this clonotype: Its specific antigen is unknown. This may be a read error, as it is one base from a much larger clone.

The germline V gene (reference sequence) yields MNHEY for CDR1 and SMNVEV for CDR2. Spanning cysteine to phenylalanine, the CDR3 consists of 15 amino acids. Only the CDR3 part of the read is kept: 45 bases, read in frame from the first base. Clipping removes 6 bases from V and 8 bases from J, with 9 as the unmatched junction base count. A patient counted as having stable Graves' hyperthyroidism if no progression to ophthalmopathy occurred over 18 months of follow-up. Hyperthyroidism patients were newly diagnosed, had a disease duration of under 2 months, and were aged 18 to 65 years. Any patient with an uncontrolled infection, another autoimmune disease, pregnancy or lactation was excluded. Diagnoses were established on the basis of clinical symptoms, serum thyroxine and TRAb, thyroid ultrasound, and orbital computed tomography. PBMCs were isolated from around 10 ml of fresh peripheral blood by Ficoll-Paque density gradient centrifugation. Total RNA was extracted with Trizol reagent, and quality was checked on an Agilent 2100 Bioanalyzer.

TCR beta CDR3 regions were amplified from RNA transcripts. A first-round RT-PCR of the TCR CDR3 used the HTBI primer set with the Qiagen OneStep RT-PCR kit. Libraries were constructed in a second round of multiplex PCR, after which size selection and purification were carried out. The libraries were sequenced on an Illumina HiSeq2000 using paired-end 100 bp reads. From the authors' description of their analysis: Raw data were processed with SOAPnuke, discarding reads with adapters, uncalled bases, mean Phred below 15, or no exact constant-primer or identifier match. COPE v1.2.5 was used to merge the high-quality paired reads, and each unique nucleotide sequence was defined as a clonotype. MiTCR v1.1 was used to align the clonotypes against IMGT TRBV, TRBD and TRBJ reference segments. Only V-J combinations with frequency above 0.0001, covering about 99% of repertoires, were analysed. The TCS score was defined as the ratio of F50 (clonal expansion) to E x V (chaos), calculated using BLOSUM62-based TCRdist between CDR3 peptides within each V-J. Welch's t-statistics and random forest reduced some 510 V-J features to under 15, which were used in a naive Bayes classifier (R e1071). TCRdb trimmed the raw reads at Q25, called clones with MiXCR and kept productive beta chains. When rows share a CDR3 protein, they turn into one entry using the most common DNA and genes. TCRdb assigned the V and J calls; the authors' analysis was not used. Present in this sample are more than 500,000 distinct CDR3 sequences, 15% to 20% of which were seen just once. The ten largest clones represent over 3.5% of the sample.

This sequence was found in a woman aged 25 to 39 with Graves' hyperthyroidism. Sequenced: blood. The rearranged chain carries TRBV27 and TRBJ2-1; the junction holds 11 bases that match TRBD2. The CDR3 loop reads CASRLRLAGYDEQFF. Read as DNA, the sequence is TGTGCCAGCAGATTAAGACTAGCGGGGTACGATGAGCAGTTCTTC.